These 3 T cell receptor beta chains share one sample of origin, sequenced in a study of siplizumab effects on memory and regulatory T cells. Here immunoSEQ multiplex PCR was the method, and the copy in TCRdb shows in-frame clones only, minus some. The sample holds approximately 10,000 clones, roughly two fifths seen once. The antigens these receptors bind are not known. Responder and stimulator cells in the mixed lymphocyte reaction were cultured together for roughly 6 days at 37°C. The sample consisted of CFSE-low (dividing) CD4+ T cells sorted from an allogeneic mixed lymphocyte reaction. The receptor set was obtained from a human donor in good health; the cells came from an allogeneic mixed lymphocyte reaction.

The CDR3 nucleotides are TGTGCCAGCAGGGCCGTCGCTCAAAACATTCAGTACTTC. This encodes CASRAVAQNIQYF. This sequence joins TRBV6-6 and TRBJ2-4; no reliable D call. CDR3 size: 13 residues. Trimming took 6 bases from V and 5 from J, leaving 11 bases between them. Germline V gene sequence: CDR1 MNHNY, CDR2 SVGAGI (reference sequence).

This clone was seen more than once but under ten times. DNA of the CDR3: TGTGCCAGCAGCCAAGAATTGCAGGGGAGGTACGAGCAGTACTTC. Its translation is CASSQELQGRYEQYF. The chain combines TRBV5-4 with TRBJ2-7, with D perhaps being TRBD1 or TRBD2 (6 bases each). Per germline, CDR1 SGHNT and CDR2 YYREEE (reference sequence). This CDR3 spans 15 amino acids. The V and J ends lost 4 bases and 4 bases respectively, with 18 bases between them.

The rearrangement uses TRBV5-1 and TRBJ2-5; D unresolved. The CDR3 consists of 13 residues. Trimming took 2 bases from V and 2 from J, leaving 7 bases between them. The V gene's germline CDR1 is SGHRS and CDR2 YFSETQ. CDR3 DNA sequence: TGCGCCAGCAGCTTCATTGTTCAAGAGACCCAGTACTTC. It codes for CASSFIVQETQYF.